This entry lists 6 T cell receptor beta chains sequenced from one sample in a study of T cells in Graves' hyperthyroidism and ophthalmopathy. There were TCR beta CDR3 regions amplified from RNA transcripts. A set of HTBI primers served as the primers for a first-round RT-PCR of the TCR CDR3. Via MiXCR, TCRdb re-called the multiplex PCR reads, giving one row per CDR3 protein. The sample carries approximately 270,000 distinct CDR3 sequences, 13% to 15% recorded once. Sequencing was done on a sample of blood. These receptors all come from a woman in her 40s with Graves' hyperthyroidism that later progressed to Graves' ophthalmopathy.

This clonotype has ten or more counts. The V call is TRBV5-8, the J call TRBJ1-4; TRBD1 aligns across 7 bases. The CDR3 loop spans 16 amino acids. CDR1 and CDR2 from the germline V gene are SGHTS and YDEGEE. The V gene end was trimmed by 4 bases and the J gene end by 8 bases; junction bases not matched to a gene: 14. As DNA, the CDR3 is TGTGCCAGCAGCACGGGAGACAGGGAGGATCGCGAAAAACTGTTTTTT. It encodes CASSTGDREDREKLFF.

This clonotype was picked up many times. The chain couples TRBV28 to TRBJ2-3, with a tentative D call TRBD1 (5 bases). This CDR3 contains 17 residues. Germline V gene lookup returns CDR1 MDHEN and CDR2 SYDVKM. V shed 4 bases and J shed 6 bases, with 23 bases lying between them. The CDR3 is CASSSLPVGHRSDTQYF. The CDR3 DNA is TGTGCCAGCAGTTCCCTCCCCGTTGGACATAGGTCCGATACGCAGTATTTT. The full variable domain, its missing parts supplied by reference TRBV28 and TRBJ2-3, is DVKVTQSSRYLVKRTGEKVFLECVQDMDHENMFWYRQDPGLGLRLIYFSYDVKMKEKGDIPEGYSVSREKKERFSLILESASTNQTSMYLCASSSLPVGHRSDTQYFGPGTRLTVL.

This clonotype was seen a handful of times. The V gene is TRBV10-3, the J gene TRBJ2-7, with 7 bases that match TRBD1. The germline gives CDR1 ENHRY, CDR2 SYGVKD. The CDR3 extends over 12 amino acids. V was clipped by 3 bases and J by 7 bases; unmatched bases: 3. CDR3: CAISDSRGEQYF. In DNA, the CDR3 is TGTGCCATCAGTGACTCCAGGGGGGAGCAGTACTTC.

This clonotype was counted ten times or more. J is TRBJ2-2 and V is TRBV6-2 or TRBV6-3, with D possibly TRBD2 on 6 matching bases. The CDR3 sequence is 15 residues long. The germline CDR1 and CDR2 sequences are MNHEY and SVGEGT. V was cut by 4 bases and J by 6 bases, with 15 bases left in between. The CDR3 region is CASSSQTRGPGELFF. The CDR3 nucleotides are TGTGCCAGCAGTTCTCAGACTAGGGGTCCCGGGGAGCTGTTTTTT.

Points on this clonotype: With a much larger clone just one base away, this may be a read error. The chain is built from TRBV7-3 and TRBJ2-5; 9 bases line up with TRBD1. Germline assignment: CDR1 SGHTA and CDR2 FQGTGA. The V and J ends lost 5 bases and 4 bases, in that order; junction bases with no gene match: 14. This CDR3 has 17 residues. This CDR3 reads CASSPSRDRDYTETQYF. CDR3 nucleotide sequence: TGTGCCAGCAGCCCCTCCCGGGACAGGGATTATACAGAGACCCAGTACTTC. Looking up the rest from reference TRBV7-3 and TRBJ2-5 gives the full variable domain: GAGVSQTPSNKVTEKGKYVELRCDPISGHTALYWYRQSLGQGPEFLIYFQGTGAADDSGLPNDRFFAVRPEGSVSTLKIQRTERGDSAVYLCASSPSRDRDYTETQYFGPGTRLLVL.

This clonotype occurred many times. This sequence joins TRBV5-6 and TRBJ2-1; 7 bases are shared with TRBD2. Germline V gene lookup returns CDR1 SGHDT and CDR2 YYEEEE. The CDR3 contains 18 residues. Germline trimming cut 2 bases from V and 0 bases from J; bases unmatched to any gene: 11. The CDR3 bases are TGTGCCAGCAGCTTTTCTGCGGGAGCGATGAGCTCCTACAATGAGCAGTTCTTC. Encoded protein: CASSFSAGAMSSYNEQFF. Supplemented by reference TRBV5-6 and TRBJ2-1, the full variable domain reads DAGVTQSPTHLIKTRGQQVTLRCSPKSGHDTVSWYQQALGQGPQFIFQYYEEEERQRGNFPDRFSGHQFPNYSSELNVNALLLGDSALYLCASSFSAGAMSSYNEQFFGPGTRLTVL.